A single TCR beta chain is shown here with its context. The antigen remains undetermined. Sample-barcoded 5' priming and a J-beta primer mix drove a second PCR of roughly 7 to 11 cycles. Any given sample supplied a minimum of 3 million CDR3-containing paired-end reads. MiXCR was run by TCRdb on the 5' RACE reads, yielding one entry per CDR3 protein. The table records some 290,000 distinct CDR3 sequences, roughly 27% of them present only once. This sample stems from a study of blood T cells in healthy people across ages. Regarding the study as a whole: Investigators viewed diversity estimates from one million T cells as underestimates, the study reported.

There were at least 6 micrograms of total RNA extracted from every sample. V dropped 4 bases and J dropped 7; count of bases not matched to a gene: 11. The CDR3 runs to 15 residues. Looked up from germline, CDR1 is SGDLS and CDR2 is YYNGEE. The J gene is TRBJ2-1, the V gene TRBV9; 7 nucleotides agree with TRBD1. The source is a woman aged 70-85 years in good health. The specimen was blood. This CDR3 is CASSFTGTAKNEQFF. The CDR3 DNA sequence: TGTGCCAGCAGCTTTACCGGGACAGCCAAAAATGAGCAGTTCTTC.